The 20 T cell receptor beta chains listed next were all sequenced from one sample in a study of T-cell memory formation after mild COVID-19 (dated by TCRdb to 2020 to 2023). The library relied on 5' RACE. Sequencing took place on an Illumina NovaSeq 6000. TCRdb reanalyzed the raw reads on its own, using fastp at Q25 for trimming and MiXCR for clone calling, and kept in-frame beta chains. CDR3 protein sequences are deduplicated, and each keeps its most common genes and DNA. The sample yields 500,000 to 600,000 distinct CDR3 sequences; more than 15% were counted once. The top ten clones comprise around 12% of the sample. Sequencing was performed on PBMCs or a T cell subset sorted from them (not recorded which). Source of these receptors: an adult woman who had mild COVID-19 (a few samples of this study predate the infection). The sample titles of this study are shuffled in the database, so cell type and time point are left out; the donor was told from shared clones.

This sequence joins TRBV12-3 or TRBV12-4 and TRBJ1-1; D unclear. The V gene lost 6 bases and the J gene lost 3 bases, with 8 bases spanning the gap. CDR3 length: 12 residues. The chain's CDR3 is CASRHGHTEAFF. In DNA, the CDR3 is TGTGCCAGCAGACACGGGCACACTGAAGCTTTCTTT.

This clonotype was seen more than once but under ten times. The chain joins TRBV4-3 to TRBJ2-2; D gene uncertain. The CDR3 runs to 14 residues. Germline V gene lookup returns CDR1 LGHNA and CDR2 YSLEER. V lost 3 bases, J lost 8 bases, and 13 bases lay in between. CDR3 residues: CASSQGFFAGELFF. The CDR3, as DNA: TGCGCCAGCAGCCAGGGTTTTTTTGCGGGGGAGCTGTTTTTT.

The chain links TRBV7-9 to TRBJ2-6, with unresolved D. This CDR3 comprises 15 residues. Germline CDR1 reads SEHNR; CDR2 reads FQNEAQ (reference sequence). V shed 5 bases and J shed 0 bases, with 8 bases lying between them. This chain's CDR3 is CASSRSSSGANVLTF. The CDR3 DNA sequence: TGTGCCAGCAGCCGCAGTAGCTCTGGGGCCAACGTCCTGACTTTC.

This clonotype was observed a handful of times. The CDR3 DNA follows: TGTGCCAGCAGCTCCTCAGGGGGAACATCCTACGAGCAGTACTTC. Protein product: CASSSSGGTSYEQYF. The J gene is TRBJ2-7, the V gene TRBV7-9; 7 bases map to TRBD1. J lost 1 base, V lost 4 bases, and 7 bases had no gene match. Germline CDR1 SEHNR, CDR2 FQNEAQ (reference sequence). The CDR3 consists of 15 residues.

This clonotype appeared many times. The CDR3 region has the DNA TGTGCCAGCAGCTTAGACGTGGCGGGTAGCGGCCCCATGCCCGATCCGACAGATACGCAGTATTTT. The encoded protein is CASSLDVAGSGPMPDPTDTQYF. The chain combines TRBV11-2 with TRBJ2-3; perhaps TRBD2 as D (6 bases). CDR1 is SGHAT, CDR2 FQNNGV, per germline. The CDR3 totals 22 residues. Trimming took off 0 bases at V and 3 bases at J, with 31 bases between the two ends.

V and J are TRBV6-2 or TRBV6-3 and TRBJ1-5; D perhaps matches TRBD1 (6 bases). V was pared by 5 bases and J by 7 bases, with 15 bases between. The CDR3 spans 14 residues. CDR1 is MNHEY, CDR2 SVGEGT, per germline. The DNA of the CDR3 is TGTGCCAGCAGTGGAACGTGGGGGGCACAGCCCCAGCATTTT. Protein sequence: CASSGTWGAQPQHF.

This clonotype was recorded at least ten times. The CDR3 loop is CASSPPGPNGELFF. The CDR3 DNA reads as TGTGCCAGCAGCCCACCGGGCCCAAACGGGGAGCTGTTTTTT. The V call is TRBV7-2, the J call TRBJ2-2, with D uncertain. The V end was cut by 5 bases, the J end by 7 bases, with 14 bases between. CDR3 length equals 14 residues. Germline V gene lookup returns CDR1 SGHTA and CDR2 FQGNSA.

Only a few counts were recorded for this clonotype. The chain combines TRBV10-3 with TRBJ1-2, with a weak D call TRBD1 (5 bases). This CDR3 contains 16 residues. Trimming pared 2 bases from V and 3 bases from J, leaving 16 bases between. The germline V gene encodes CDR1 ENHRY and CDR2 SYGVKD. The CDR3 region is CAISEKEAEGHYGYTF. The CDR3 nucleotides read TGTGCCATCAGTGAGAAAGAGGCAGAGGGGCACTATGGCTACACCTTC.

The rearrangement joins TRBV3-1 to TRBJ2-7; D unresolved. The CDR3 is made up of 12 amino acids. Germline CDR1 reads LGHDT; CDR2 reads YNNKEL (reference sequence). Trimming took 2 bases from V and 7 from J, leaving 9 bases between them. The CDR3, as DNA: TGTGCCAGCAGCCAATACGCAAGAGAGCAGTACTTC. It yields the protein CASSQYAREQYF.

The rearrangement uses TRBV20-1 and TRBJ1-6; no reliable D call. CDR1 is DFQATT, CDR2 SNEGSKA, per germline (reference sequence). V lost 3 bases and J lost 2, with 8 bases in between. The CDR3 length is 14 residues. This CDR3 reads CSASLGPYNSPLHF. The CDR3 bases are TGCAGTGCTAGCCTAGGACCCTATAATTCACCCCTCCACTTT.

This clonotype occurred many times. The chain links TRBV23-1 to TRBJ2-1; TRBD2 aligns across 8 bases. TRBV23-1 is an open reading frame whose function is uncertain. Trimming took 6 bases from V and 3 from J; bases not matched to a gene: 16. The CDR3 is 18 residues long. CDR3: CASSQLETGTSFYNEQFF. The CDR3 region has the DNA TGCGCCAGCAGCCAGCTCGAGACCGGGACTAGTTTCTACAATGAGCAGTTCTTC.

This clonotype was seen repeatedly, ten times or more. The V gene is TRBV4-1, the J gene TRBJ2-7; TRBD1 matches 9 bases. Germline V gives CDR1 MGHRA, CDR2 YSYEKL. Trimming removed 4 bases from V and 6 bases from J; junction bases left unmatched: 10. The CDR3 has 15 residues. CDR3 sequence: CASSPHRTGVSEQYF. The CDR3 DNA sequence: TGCGCCAGCAGCCCCCATCGGACAGGGGTTTCCGAGCAGTACTTC.

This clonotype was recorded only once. CDR3 coding DNA: TGTGCCAGTAGTACCCAGGGAAACGGGAATGAAAAACTGTTTTTT. Protein sequence: CASSTQGNGNEKLFF. The chain uses TRBV19 and TRBJ1-4; D possibly corresponds to TRBD1 (5 bases). The CDR3 has 15 amino acids. Germline CDR1 reads LNHDA; CDR2 reads SQIVND (reference sequence). Trimming pared 4 bases from V and 5 bases from J, leaving 14 bases between.

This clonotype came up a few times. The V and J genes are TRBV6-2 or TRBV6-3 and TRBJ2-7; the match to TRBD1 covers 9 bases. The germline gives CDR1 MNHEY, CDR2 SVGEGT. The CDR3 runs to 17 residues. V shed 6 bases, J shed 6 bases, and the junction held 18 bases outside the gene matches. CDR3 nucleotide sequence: TGTGCCAGCAGATCGGGGACAGGGAGGCATGTTGTACCCGAGCAGTACTTC. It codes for CASRSGTGRHVVPEQYF.

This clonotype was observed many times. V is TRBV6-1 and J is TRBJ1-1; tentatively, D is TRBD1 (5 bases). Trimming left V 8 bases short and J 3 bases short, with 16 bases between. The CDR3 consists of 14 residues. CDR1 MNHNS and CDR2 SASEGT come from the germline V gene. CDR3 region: CASRAWGSDTEAFF. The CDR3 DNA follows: TGTGCCAGCCGGGCGTGGGGCAGCGACACTGAAGCTTTCTTT.

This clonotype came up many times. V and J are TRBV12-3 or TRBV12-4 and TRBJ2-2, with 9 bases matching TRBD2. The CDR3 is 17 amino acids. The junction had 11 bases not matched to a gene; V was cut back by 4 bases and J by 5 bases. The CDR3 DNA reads TGTGCCAGCAGTTCCCAGCGGGGGGCCGCAGGGACCGGGGAGCTGTTTTTT. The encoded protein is CASSSQRGAAGTGELFF.

CDR3 in amino acids: CASSPVKYGEDFF. CDR3 nucleotides: TGTGCCAGCAGCCCAGTTAAGTATGGTGAGGATTTCTTT. This chain joins TRBV5-5 and TRBJ1-1, with no clear D. Germline V gene lookup returns CDR1 SGHKS and CDR2 YYEKEE (reference sequence). The CDR3 totals 13 residues. Trimming removed 4 bases from V and 13 bases from J, with 20 bases in between.

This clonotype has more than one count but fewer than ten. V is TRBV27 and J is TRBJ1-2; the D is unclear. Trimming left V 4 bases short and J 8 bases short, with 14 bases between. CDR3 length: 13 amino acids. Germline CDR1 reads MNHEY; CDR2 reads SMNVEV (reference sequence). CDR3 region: CASSSLGARGYTF. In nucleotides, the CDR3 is TGTGCCAGCAGTTCCCTTGGTGCCAGGGGCTACACCTTC.

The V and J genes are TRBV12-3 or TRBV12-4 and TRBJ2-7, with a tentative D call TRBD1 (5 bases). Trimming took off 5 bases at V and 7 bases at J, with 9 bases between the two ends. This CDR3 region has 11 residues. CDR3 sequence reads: CASSRGWEQYF. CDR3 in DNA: TGTGCCAGCAGTAGGGGTTGGGAGCAGTACTTC.

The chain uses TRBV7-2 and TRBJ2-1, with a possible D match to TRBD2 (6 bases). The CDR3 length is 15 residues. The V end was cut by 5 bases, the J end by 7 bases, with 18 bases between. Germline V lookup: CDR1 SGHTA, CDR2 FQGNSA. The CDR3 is CASSLTRDFWNEQFF. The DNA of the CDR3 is TGTGCCAGCAGCCTTACCCGGGACTTCTGGAATGAGCAGTTCTTC. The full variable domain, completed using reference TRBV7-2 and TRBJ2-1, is GAGVSQSPSNKVTEKGKDVELRCDPISGHTALYWYRQSLGQGLEFLIYFQGNSAPDKSGLPSDRFSAERTGGSVSTLTIQRTQQEDSAVYLCASSLTRDFWNEQFFGPGTRLTVL.